This T cell receptor beta chain was recovered during a study of cytotoxic CD8 clonotypes in ibrutinib-treated CLL (dated by TCRdb to the early 2020s). In terms of the full investigation: The cohort included roughly 15 treatment-naive and eleven to twelve relapsed/refractory patients; about 18 were IGHV unmutated. An average of roughly 270,000 productive templates and 94,082 productive rearrangements was obtained per sample. Of the roughly 86 people in the trial, about 27 had longitudinal samples available. Response samples were obtained after a median of approximately 12 months of treatment, with a range of roughly 6 to 40 months. Responses were partial in roughly 24 patients and complete in 2; after median 68 months follow-up, some 15 stayed in remission and approximately twelve progressed. Cryopreserved peripheral blood mononuclear cells were collected before treatment, at response, and at either disease progression or sustained remission. Patients were still on ibrutinib when every remission and progressive disease sample was collected.

V is pruned by 5 bases and J by 4 bases, leaving 3 bases of the junction without a gene match. The CDR3, cysteine through phenylalanine, is 15 amino acids long. Here the CDR3 DNA is all that survives: 45 bases in frame from base 1. Per the germline V gene, MNHNS is the CDR1 and SASEGT is the CDR2. What the work shows at the level of the full study, not this receptor alone: Clonality rose at ibrutinib response, remained stable during sustained remission, and dropped back toward baseline at progression. Public clonotypes were rare and either contracted or stayed stable during treatment, and the rise in clonality at ibrutinib response reflected the expansion of private clonotypes. Lymph node repertoires were not examined, and the timing of sampling was not matched between patients in sustained remission and those whose disease progressed. Baseline clonality exceeded that of age-matched healthy donors and correlated strongly with circulating CD8+ T-cell counts.

This clone was observed once. Its antigen is currently not known. Base qualities are not provided; no much larger clone lies one nucleotide away. Each clonotype received, on average, approximately 9.9x coverage in deep resolution sequencing performed on a MiSeq, where the target depth lay between 1 in 1 million and 1 in 200,000 T cells. TCR beta libraries were generated with the immunoSEQ hsTCRB Kit. As for the authors' bioinformatics: ImmunoSEQ Data Assistant and ImmunoSEQ Analyzer were used for data analysis, and V, D and J genes were assigned according to IMGT definitions. Clonality was computed as one minus normalized Shannon entropy of productive rearrangement frequencies, ranging from 0 to 1. Public clonotype analysis was restricted to overrepresented clonotypes comprising at least 0.05% of each patient's repertoire. Fewer than 15 repertoires from age-matched healthy donors, obtained from immuneACCESS, served as clonality controls. In TCRdb, the immuneACCESS table is reduced to in-frame sequences with V and J assigned. These tables do not hold every clone; where another copy was compared, an unresolved V gene accounts for under half, and the others remain unexplained. V and J calls and clone size are copied from that table; D and trimming were computed from the DNA. The sample table lists hundreds of thousands of clones, under 80% of them with a count of one. Together, the top ten hold 15% of the sample.

The time point label of this sample denotes: approximately 25 months on ibrutinib. For TCR beta library preparation, around 2 micrograms of genomic DNA were isolated from cryopreserved PBMCs. High-throughput TCR beta sequencing was performed on longitudinal blood samples from CLL patients receiving ibrutinib monotherapy. The patients took part in an open-label, single-center phase 2 trial of ibrutinib monotherapy. The chain is made from TRBV6-1 and TRBJ2-3, with TRBD2 matching 13 junction bases. The clonotype comes from a human donor with chronic lymphocytic leukemia. The sequencing here drew on PBMCs, taken after 24 months of ibrutinib treatment. The CDR3: CASSPGLAGADTQYF. At the DNA level, the sequence is TGTGCCAGCAGTCCAGGACTAGCGGGAGCAGATACGCAGTATTTT.